This TCR beta chain stems from a study of OX40 agonist ivuxolimab in advanced cancers. For the study at large: Patients received ivuxolimab, an intravenous treatment, every 2 weeks at 0.01 to 10 mg/kg. A male proportion of about 84% was recorded, with mean age roughly 60 years and range roughly 23 to 79.

Points from the study as a whole: Also showing low normalized T-cell clonal expansion were some of the nonresponders.

The data were produced by immunoSEQ multiplex PCR, yet TCRdb's version contains in-frame clones alone and is incomplete. The table has tens of thousands of clones, roughly 89% seen once. Note on this clone: The antigen is unknown. Relative to the germline gene, one junction end is altered; a read error may explain this.

The source of this sequence is an adult with an advanced solid tumor such as melanoma, head and neck, liver or kidney cancer. The sequenced sample was CD4+ or CD8+ T cells sorted from blood, obtained in a trial of the OX40 agonist ivuxolimab.

CDR3 DNA sequence: TGTGCCAGCAGCCTAGGGAGGGGGACGACTGAAGCTTTCTTT. This sequence encodes CASSLGRGTTEAFF. V is TRBV13 and J is TRBJ1-1; D is perhaps TRBD1 (6 bases). Germline CDR1 and CDR2: PRHDT and FYEKMQ (reference sequence). There are 14 residues in the CDR3. The entire variable domain, with the rest obtained from reference TRBV13 and TRBJ1-1, is as follows: AAGVIQSPRHLIKEKRETATLKCYPIPRHDTVYWYQQGPGQDPQFLISFYEKMQSDKGSIPDRFSAQQFSDYHSELNMSSLELGDSALYFCASSLGRGTTEAFFGQGTRLTVV.